This is a list of T cell receptor beta chains from one sample in a study of post-analysis software for immune sequencing data. Each CDR3 protein is one row after TCRdb ran MiXCR on the PCR reads. In the table there are hundreds of thousands of distinct CDR3 sequences, about 53% of which are singletons. The material sequenced was blood. Every receptor here comes from a girl aged 10-17 years with multiple sclerosis. CDR3s leave out the opening cysteine and the closing phenylalanine or tryptophan.

J gene	V gene	CDR3 protein
TRBJ1-1	TRBV12-3/TRBV12-4	ASSRQGTTEAF
TRBJ1-4	TRBV12-3/TRBV12-4	ASSLALATNEKLF
TRBJ2-1	TRBV28	ATVLSYNEQF
TRBJ2-1	TRBV29-1	SVAAGAYQKYNEQF
TRBJ2-3	TRBV4-1	ASSQDRAGVWRSTDTQY
TRBJ1-1	TRBV5-6	ASSLVDPGTNTEAF
TRBJ2-5	TRBV20-1	SARGAGGEQY
TRBJ2-7	TRBV6-1	ASRVAGLSYEQY
TRBJ2-1	TRBV20-1	SAFDGSQF
-	TRBV20-1	SARQKAYEQY
TRBJ2-5	TRBV5-1	ASSWDGKETQY
TRBJ2-5	TRBV20-1	SADIDGGLQETQY
TRBJ2-6	TRBV5-1	ASSLTQGASGANVLT
TRBJ2-3	TRBV7-9	ASSMGTGWDTQY
TRBJ2-1	TRBV29-1	SGGQGDNEQF
TRBJ2-1	TRBV11-2	ASSLDPIASGGVETYNEQF
TRBJ2-1	TRBV5-1	ASHVFHIRTSGRDNEQF
TRBJ1-2	TRBV7-9	ASSPDAGFGYT
TRBJ2-3	TRBV10-3	AISESRGSARSTLSTDTQY
TRBJ2-4	TRBV29-1	SVRPPLAKNIQY
TRBJ2-3	TRBV5-1	ASSLDGDSTDTQY
TRBJ2-7	TRBV12-3/TRBV12-4	ASTQRQGITYEQY